This T cell receptor beta chain was found in a study of OX40 agonist ivuxolimab in advanced cancers. The overall study: The study treated patients with ivuxolimab, an agonistic anti-OX40 (CD134) antibody. Of mixed ages from about 23 to 90 and averaging around 60 years, the group was approximately 84% male.

The CDR3 covers 15 residues. V was clipped by 5 bases and J by 8 bases; unmatched bases: 13. The germline CDR1 and CDR2 sequences are SGHDT and YYEEEE. Clones were read by immunoSEQ multiplex PCR, and TCRdb kept only the in-frame ones, dropping some. The sample holds 70,000 to 85,000 clones; about nine tenths are singletons and the top ten take 4.5% to 7.5%. The source material was CD4+ or CD8+ T cells sorted from blood, sampled in a trial of the OX40 agonist ivuxolimab. This clonotype originated in an adult with an advanced solid tumor such as melanoma, head and neck, liver or kidney cancer. The chain carries TRBV5-6 and TRBJ2-3; 8 bases map to TRBD1. The CDR3 here is CASSHSGGQAATQYF. CDR3 DNA: TGTGCCAGCAGTCATTCCGGGGGACAGGCGGCTACGCAGTATTTT.